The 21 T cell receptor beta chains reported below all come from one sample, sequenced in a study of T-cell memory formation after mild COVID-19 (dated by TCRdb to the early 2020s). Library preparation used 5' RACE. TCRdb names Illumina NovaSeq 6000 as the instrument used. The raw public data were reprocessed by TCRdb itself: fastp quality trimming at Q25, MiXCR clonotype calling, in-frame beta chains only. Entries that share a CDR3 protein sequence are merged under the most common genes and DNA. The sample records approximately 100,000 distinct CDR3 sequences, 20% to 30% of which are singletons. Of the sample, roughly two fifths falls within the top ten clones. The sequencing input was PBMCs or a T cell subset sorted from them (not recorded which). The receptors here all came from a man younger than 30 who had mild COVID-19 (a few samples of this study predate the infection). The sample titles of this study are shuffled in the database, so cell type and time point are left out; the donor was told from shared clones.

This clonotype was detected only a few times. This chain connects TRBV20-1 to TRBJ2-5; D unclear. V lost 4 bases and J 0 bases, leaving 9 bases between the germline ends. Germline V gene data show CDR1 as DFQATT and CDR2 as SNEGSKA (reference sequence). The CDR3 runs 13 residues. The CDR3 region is CSATSSYQETQYF. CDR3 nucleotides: TGCAGTGCTACCTCTAGTTACCAAGAGACCCAGTACTTC.

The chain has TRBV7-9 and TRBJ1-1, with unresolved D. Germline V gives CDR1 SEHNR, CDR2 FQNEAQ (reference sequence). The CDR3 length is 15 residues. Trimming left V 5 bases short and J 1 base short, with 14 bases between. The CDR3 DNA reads TGTGCCAGCAGCCCATGGTCCAGCGAGAACACTGAAGCTTTCTTT. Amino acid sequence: CASSPWSSENTEAFF.

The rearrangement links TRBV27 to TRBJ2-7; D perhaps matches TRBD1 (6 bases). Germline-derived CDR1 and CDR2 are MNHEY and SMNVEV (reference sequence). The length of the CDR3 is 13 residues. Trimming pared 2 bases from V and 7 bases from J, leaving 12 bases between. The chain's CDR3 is CASSLGTSGEQYF. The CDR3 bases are TGTGCCAGCAGTTTAGGGACATCGGGGGAGCAGTACTTC.

The CDR3 loop is CASRQGGPGELFF. CDR3 DNA sequence: TGTGCCAGCCGCCAAGGGGGCCCCGGGGAGCTGTTTTTT. The rearrangement uses TRBV27 and TRBJ2-2, with 7 bases fitting TRBD1. The CDR3 has 13 amino acids. V shed 8 bases and J 6 bases; nucleotides not matched to a gene: 6. Germline V gene sequence: CDR1 MNHEY, CDR2 SMNVEV (reference sequence).

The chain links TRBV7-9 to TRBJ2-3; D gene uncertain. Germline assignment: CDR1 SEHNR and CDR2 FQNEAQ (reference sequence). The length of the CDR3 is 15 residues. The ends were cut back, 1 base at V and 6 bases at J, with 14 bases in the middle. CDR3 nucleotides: TGTGCCAGCAGCTTAGTGAGGCAGATCCCCGATACGCAGTATTTT. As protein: CASSLVRQIPDTQYF.

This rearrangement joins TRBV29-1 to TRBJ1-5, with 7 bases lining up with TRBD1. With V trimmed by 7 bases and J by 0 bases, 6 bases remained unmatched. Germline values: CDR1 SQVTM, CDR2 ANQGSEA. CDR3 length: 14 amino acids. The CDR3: CSGGTEYSNQPQHF. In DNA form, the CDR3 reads TGCAGCGGGGGGACAGAGTATAGCAATCAGCCCCAGCATTTT.

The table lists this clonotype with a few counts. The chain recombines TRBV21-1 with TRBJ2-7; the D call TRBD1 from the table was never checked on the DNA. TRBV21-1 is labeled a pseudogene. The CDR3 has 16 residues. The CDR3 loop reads CASSGLRDLGTYEQYV. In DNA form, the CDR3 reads TGTGCCAGCAGCGGGCTCCGGGATCTCGGAACCTACGAGCAGTACGTC.

CDR3 nucleotides: TGCAGTGCCACGATCCTGGACGGCCCAACCTACAATGAGCAGTTCTTC. It yields the protein CSATILDGPTYNEQFF. This sequence joins TRBV20-1 and TRBJ2-1; D call uncertain. Trimming took off 6 bases at V and 2 bases at J, with 20 bases between the two ends. CDR3 length: 16 residues. Germline loops: CDR1 DFQATT, CDR2 SNEGSKA (reference sequence).

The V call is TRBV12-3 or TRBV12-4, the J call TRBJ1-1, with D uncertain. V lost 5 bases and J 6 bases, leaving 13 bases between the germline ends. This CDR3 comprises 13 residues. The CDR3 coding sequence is TGTGCCAGCAGTGTCGGTTTTTTCGCTGAAGCTTTCTTT. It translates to CASSVGFFAEAFF.

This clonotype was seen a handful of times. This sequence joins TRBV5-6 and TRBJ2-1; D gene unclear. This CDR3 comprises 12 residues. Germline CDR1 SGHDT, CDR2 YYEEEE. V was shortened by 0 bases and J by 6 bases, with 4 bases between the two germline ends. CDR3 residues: CASSLGINEQFF. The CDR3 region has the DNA TGTGCCAGCAGCTTGGGGATCAATGAGCAGTTCTTC.

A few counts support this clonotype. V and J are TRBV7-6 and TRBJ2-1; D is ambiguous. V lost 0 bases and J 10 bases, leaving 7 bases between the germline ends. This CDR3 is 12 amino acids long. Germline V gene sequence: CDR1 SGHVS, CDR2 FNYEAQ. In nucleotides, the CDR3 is TGTGCCAGCAGCTTAGCCAGCTTCGAGCAGTTCTTC. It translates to CASSLASFEQFF.

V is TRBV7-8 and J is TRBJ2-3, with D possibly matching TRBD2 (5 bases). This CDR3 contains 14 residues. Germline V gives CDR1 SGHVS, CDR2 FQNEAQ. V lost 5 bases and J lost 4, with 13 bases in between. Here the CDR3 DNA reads TGTGCCAGCAGCCCCGCCCGGGGAGCAGATACGCAGTATTTT. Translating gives CASSPARGADTQYF. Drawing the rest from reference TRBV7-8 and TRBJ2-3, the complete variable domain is GAGVSQSPRYKVAKRGQDVALRCDPISGHVSLFWYQQALGQGPEFLTYFQNEAQLDKSGLPSDRFFAERPEGSVSTLKIQRTQQEDSAVYLCASSPARGADTQYFGPGTRLTVL.

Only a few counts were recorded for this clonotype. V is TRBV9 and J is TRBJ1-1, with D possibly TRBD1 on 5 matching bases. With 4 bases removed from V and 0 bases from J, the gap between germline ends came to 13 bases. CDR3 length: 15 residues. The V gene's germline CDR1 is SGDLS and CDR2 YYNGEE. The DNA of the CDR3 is TGTGCCAGCAGCCCTGGGACCGACATGAACACTGAAGCTTTCTTT. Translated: CASSPGTDMNTEAFF.

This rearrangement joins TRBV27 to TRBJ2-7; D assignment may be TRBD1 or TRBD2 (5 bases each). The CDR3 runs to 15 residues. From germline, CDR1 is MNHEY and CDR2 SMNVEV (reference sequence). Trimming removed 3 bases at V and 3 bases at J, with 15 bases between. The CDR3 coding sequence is TGTGCCAGCAGTTTTGACGGGACGGGTTACTACGAGCAGTACTTC. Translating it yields CASSFDGTGYYEQYF.

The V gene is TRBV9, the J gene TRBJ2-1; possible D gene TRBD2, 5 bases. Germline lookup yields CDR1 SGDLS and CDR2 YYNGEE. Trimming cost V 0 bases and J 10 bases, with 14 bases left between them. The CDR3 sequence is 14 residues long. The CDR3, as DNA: TGTGCCAGCAGCGTAGACCGGGGTGGTAGGGAGCAGTTCTTC. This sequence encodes CASSVDRGGREQFF.

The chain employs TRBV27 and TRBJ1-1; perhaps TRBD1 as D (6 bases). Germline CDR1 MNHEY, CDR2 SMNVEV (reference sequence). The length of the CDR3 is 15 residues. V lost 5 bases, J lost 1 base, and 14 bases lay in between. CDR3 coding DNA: TGTGCCAGCAGTCCCGTCGGGGGGGCGAACACTGAAGCTTTCTTT. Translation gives CASSPVGGANTEAFF.

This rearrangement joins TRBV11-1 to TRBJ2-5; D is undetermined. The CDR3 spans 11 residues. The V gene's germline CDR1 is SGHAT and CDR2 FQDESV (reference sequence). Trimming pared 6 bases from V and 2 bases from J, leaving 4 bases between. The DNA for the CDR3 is TGTGCCAGCAGACAACAAGAGACCCAGTACTTC. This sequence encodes CASRQQETQYF.

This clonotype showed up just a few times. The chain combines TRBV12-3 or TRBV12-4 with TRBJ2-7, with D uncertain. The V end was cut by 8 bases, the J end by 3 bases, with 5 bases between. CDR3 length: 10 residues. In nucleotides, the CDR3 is TGTGCCAGCGGCTTCTACGAGCAGTACTTC. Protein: CASGFYEQYF.

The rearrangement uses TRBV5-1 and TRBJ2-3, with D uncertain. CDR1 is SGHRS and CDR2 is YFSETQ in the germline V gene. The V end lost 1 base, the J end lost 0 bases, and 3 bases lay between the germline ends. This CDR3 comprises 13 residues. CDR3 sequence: CASSLISTDTQYF. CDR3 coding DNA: TGCGCCAGCAGCTTGATCAGCACAGATACGCAGTATTTT.

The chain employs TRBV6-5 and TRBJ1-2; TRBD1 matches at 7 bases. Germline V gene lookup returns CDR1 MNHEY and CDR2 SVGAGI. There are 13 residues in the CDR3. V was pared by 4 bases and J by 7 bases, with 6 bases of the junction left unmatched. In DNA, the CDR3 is TGTGCCAGCAGTTCCAGACAGGGTGGTGGCTACACCTTC. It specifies CASSSRQGGGYTF.

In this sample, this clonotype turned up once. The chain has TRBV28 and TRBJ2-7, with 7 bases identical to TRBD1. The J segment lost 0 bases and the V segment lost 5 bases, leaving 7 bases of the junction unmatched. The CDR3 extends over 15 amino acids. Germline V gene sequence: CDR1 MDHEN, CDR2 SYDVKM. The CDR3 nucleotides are TGTGCCAGCAGTACGACAGGGCCGACCTCCTACGAGCAGTACGTC. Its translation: CASSTTGPTSYEQYV.